One and the same sample provided the 20 T cell receptor beta chains below, sequenced in a study of early T cells in non-severe SARS-CoV-2 infection. TCRdb analysed the 5' RACE reads with MiXCR anew, one entry per CDR3 protein. Among around 44,000 distinct CDR3 sequences listed, around 10% were seen once. Material: whole blood. The receptors shown here come from an adult who was a healthcare worker with PCR-confirmed SARS-CoV-2 infection or an uninfected control (not recorded which).

The table lists this clonotype with a few counts. The chain uses TRBV11-2 and TRBJ1-1, with a tentative D call TRBD1 (5 bases). Germline V gene lookup returns CDR1 SGHAT and CDR2 FQNNGV. The CDR3 length is 17 residues. The V end was cut by 1 base, the J end by 5 bases, with 20 bases between. This chain's CDR3 is CASSLVWRGTSGTEAFF. In nucleotides, the CDR3 is TGTGCCAGCAGCTTAGTCTGGCGGGGGACCTCGGGAACTGAAGCTTTCTTT. The entire variable domain, with the rest obtained from reference TRBV11-2 and TRBJ1-1, is as follows: EAGVAQSPRYKIIEKRQSVAFWCNPISGHATLYWYQQILGQGPKLLIQFQNNGVVDDSQLPKDRFSAERLKGVDSTLKIQPAKLEDSAVYLCASSLVWRGTSGTEAFFGQGTRLTVV.

The table lists this clonotype with many counts. The rearrangement uses TRBV2 and TRBJ1-1, with D possibly matching TRBD1 (6 bases). Trimming left V 11 bases short and J 0 bases short, with 19 bases between. The CDR3 is 15 residues long. CDR1 and CDR2 from the germline V gene are SNHLY and FYNNEI. CDR3 DNA: TGTGCCTCCCGCCGCCGGGGGGGCATGAACACTGAAGCTTTCTTT. Residues: CASRRRGGMNTEAFF.

There are many counts of this clonotype. The rearrangement uses TRBV5-6 and TRBJ2-3; D not resolved. V was trimmed by 3 bases and J by 2 bases, leaving 16 bases between them. The germline V gene has CDR1 SGHDT and CDR2 YYEEEE. The CDR3 is 16 amino acids. This chain's CDR3 is CASSSPPMGYTDTQYF. For the CDR3, the DNA is TGTGCCAGCAGCTCCCCCCCGATGGGGTACACAGATACGCAGTATTTT.

V gene TRBV5-1 combines with J gene TRBJ2-1; D is unclear. Germline CDR1 SGHRS, CDR2 YFSETQ. Trimming removed 2 bases at V and 7 bases at J, with 4 bases between. The CDR3 covers 11 residues. CDR3 in amino acids: CASSFANEQFF. CDR3 sequence (DNA): TGCGCCAGCAGCTTCGCGAATGAGCAGTTCTTC.

V and J are TRBV3-1 and TRBJ1-2; D may be TRBD1 (6 bases). Trimming left V 3 bases short and J 4 bases short, with 9 bases between. The CDR3 runs 13 residues. The germline gives CDR1 LGHDT, CDR2 YNNKEL (reference sequence). CDR3 DNA: TGTGCCAGCAGCCACCAGGGGAGCTATGGCTACACCTTC. This translates into CASSHQGSYGYTF. The full variable domain, in which reference TRBV3-1 and TRBJ1-2 provide the parts outside the CDR3, is DTAVSQTPKYLVTQMGNDKSIKCEQNLGHDTMYWYKQDSKKFLKIMFSYNNKELIINETVPNRFSPKSPDKAHLNLHINSLELGDSAVYFCASSHQGSYGYTFGSGTRLTVV.

The sample holds many counts of this clonotype. This chain connects TRBV20-1 to TRBJ2-7; tentatively, D is TRBD1 or TRBD2 (6 bases each). The CDR3 sequence is 13 residues long. The ends were cut back, 6 bases at V and 5 bases at J, with 17 bases in the middle. Germline CDR1 is DFQATT and CDR2 is SNEGSKA (reference sequence). CDR3 coding DNA: TGCAGTGCAGTATCGGGGGCAGAACACGAGCAGTACTTC. Amino acids: CSAVSGAEHEQYF.

This clonotype was found many times. The chain couples TRBV25-1 to TRBJ1-2; 7 nucleotides match TRBD1. This CDR3 has 14 residues. Germline trimming cut 4 bases from V and 4 bases from J; bases unmatched to any gene: 6. Germline V gene lookup returns CDR1 MGHDK and CDR2 SYGVNS. CDR3 amino acids: CASSGSGQIYGYTF. CDR3 nucleotide sequence: TGTGCCAGCAGTGGGTCGGGACAGATCTATGGCTACACCTTC.

This clonotype was counted many times. The chain links TRBV20-1 to TRBJ2-6; 12 bases are shared with TRBD2. Per germline, CDR1 DFQATT and CDR2 SNEGSKA (reference sequence). The CDR3 consists of 18 residues. V gave up 1 base and J gave up 2 bases; unmatched junction bases: 6. CDR3 sequence reads: CSARVRTSGIAGANVLTF. The CDR3 DNA is TGCAGTGCTAGAGTGAGGACTAGCGGGATTGCTGGGGCCAACGTCCTGACTTTC.

The chain employs TRBV10-3 and TRBJ2-1; TRBD2 agrees at 10 bases. The CDR3 is 14 residues long. V lost 11 bases to trimming and J lost 9 bases; unmatched junction nucleotides: 13. Germline V gives CDR1 ENHRY, CDR2 SYGVKD. The CDR3 here is CASETGTSDSEQFF. The CDR3 DNA reads as TGTGCCTCAGAAACCGGGACTAGCGATAGTGAGCAGTTCTTC.

This clonotype was observed many times. The J gene is TRBJ2-2, the V gene TRBV15; possible D gene TRBD1, 6 bases. Germline CDR1 LNHNV, CDR2 YYDKDF (reference sequence). The V and J ends lost 3 bases and 1 base respectively, with 15 bases between them. This CDR3 has 17 residues. CDR3 amino acids: CATSSRGLGGNTGELFF. The CDR3, as DNA: TGTGCCACCAGCAGCCGAGGATTAGGGGGGAACACCGGGGAGCTGTTTTTT.

This clonotype turned up a few times. This sequence joins TRBV20-1 and TRBJ2-5; D is ambiguous. The CDR3 sequence is 14 residues long. With 3 bases removed from V and 1 base from J, the gap between germline ends came to 12 bases. Looked up from germline, CDR1 is DFQATT and CDR2 is SNEGSKA (reference sequence). The DNA for the CDR3 is TGCAGTGCTAGTGTTCGTCACCGCCAAGAGACCCAGTACTTC. This sequence encodes CSASVRHRQETQYF.

This clonotype has at least ten counts. The chain links TRBV29-1 to TRBJ2-7; 8 bases align to TRBD1. Germline V lookup: CDR1 SQVTM, CDR2 ANQGSEA. V was clipped by 7 bases and J by 2 bases; unmatched bases: 7. This CDR3 has 13 amino acids. CDR3 nucleotide sequence: TGCAGCGCCGGACAGGGCATCACCTACGAGCAGTACTTC. Translated: CSAGQGITYEQYF.

This clonotype was seen a few times. The chain employs TRBV12-3 or TRBV12-4 and TRBJ1-4; TRBD1 agrees at 9 bases. V was clipped by 5 bases and J by 7 bases; unmatched bases: 8. The CDR3 totals 15 residues. The DNA for the CDR3 is TGTGCCAGCAGTCGCTCCGGGACAGGGAGTGAAAAACTGTTTTTT. This encodes CASSRSGTGSEKLFF.

This clonotype was recorded a few times. V gene TRBV20-1 combines with J gene TRBJ2-2; possibly TRBD2 for D (6 bases). Germline CDR1 reads DFQATT; CDR2 reads SNEGSKA (reference sequence). The ends were cut back, 3 bases at V and 4 bases at J, with 12 bases in the middle. The CDR3 is made up of 14 amino acids. This chain's CDR3 is CSASGGSATGELFF. The CDR3 DNA sequence: TGCAGTGCTAGTGGAGGGTCGGCCACCGGGGAGCTGTTTTTT.

This clonotype was recorded at least ten times. V usage is TRBV28 and J usage is TRBJ1-1; tentative D call: TRBD1 (5 bases). Trimming took 3 bases from V and 2 from J, leaving 10 bases between them. Germline CDR1 is MDHEN and CDR2 is SYDVKM. The CDR3 extends over 14 amino acids. For the CDR3, the DNA is TGTGCCAGCAGTTTTAGACAGTATAACACTGAAGCTTTCTTT. Protein product: CASSFRQYNTEAFF.

By share, this clonotype ranks as medium-sized. The chain employs TRBV7-9 and TRBJ2-7; maybe TRBD1 (5 bases). The CDR3 runs 14 residues. The V end lost 5 bases, the J end lost 3 bases, and 14 bases lay between the germline ends. Germline V gene lookup returns CDR1 SEHNR and CDR2 FQNEAQ (reference sequence). In nucleotides, the CDR3 is TGTGCCAGCAGCCGGACAAGGGATCGCTACGAGCAGTACTTC. As protein: CASSRTRDRYEQYF.

The chain is built from TRBV6-5 and TRBJ2-7, with D perhaps TRBD2 (5 bases). Trimming took off 8 bases at V and 0 bases at J, with 14 bases between the two ends. The CDR3 is made up of 14 amino acids. Germline V gene data show CDR1 as MNHEY and CDR2 as SVGAGI. CDR3 sequence (DNA): TGTGCCAGCTTAAAACCCGGGGTCTCCTACGAGCAGTACTTC. It translates to CASLKPGVSYEQYF.

This clonotype was seen ten or more times. This chain joins TRBV6-5 and TRBJ2-7, with TRBD2 matching 10 bases. This CDR3 region has 12 residues. V shed 8 bases, J shed 4 bases, and the junction held 2 bases outside the gene matches. The germline V gene encodes CDR1 MNHEY and CDR2 SVGAGI. The CDR3, as DNA: TGTGCCAGCTGGACTAGCGGTTACGAGCAGTACTTC. Its protein is CASWTSGYEQYF.

This clonotype was detected many times. The rearrangement joins TRBV25-1 to TRBJ2-3; D possibly corresponds to TRBD2 (6 bases). CDR3 size: 19 residues. Looked up from germline, CDR1 is MGHDK and CDR2 is SYGVNS. The V gene lost 2 bases and the J gene lost 0 bases, with 21 bases spanning the gap. The CDR3 is CASSEGVGRSSYSTDTQYF. The CDR3 nucleotides are TGTGCCAGCAGTGAAGGGGTGGGGAGGAGTTCCTATAGCACAGATACGCAGTATTTT.

This clonotype came up many times. The chain employs TRBV29-1 and TRBJ1-1; tentative D call: TRBD1 (5 bases). V dropped 6 bases and J dropped 4 bases, with 15 bases sitting between them. Germline V CDR1 and CDR2: SQVTM, ANQGSEA. The CDR3 covers 13 residues. DNA for the CDR3: TGCAGCGTCCTAGGTGGGCAGGGCACTGAAGCTTTCTTT. Its protein product is CSVLGGQGTEAFF.